These T cell receptor beta chains were read from a single sample in a study of blood T cell repertoires in COVID-19. TCRdb keeps only in-frame clones here, not all; method: immunoSEQ multiplex PCR. The data contain under 250,000 clones, roughly 85% of them singletons. Sample: peripheral blood. The receptors originated from a young man with active or convalescent COVID-19. Each CDR3 is given with its conserved first and last residue. Each record gives: V gene, CDR3 length, D gene, J gene, clone size, CDR3 DNA, CDR3 protein. D genes are given only for firm matches. Size is stated for part of the rows, as once, few or many counts, or as a class when the clone is expanded.

V: TRBV9
length: 18
D: TRBD2
J: TRBJ2-1
size: -
DNA: TGTGCCAGCAGCGTAGGAGGGACTAGCCCCAGCTCCTACAATGAGCAGTTCTTC
CDR3: CASSVGGTSPSSYNEQFF

V: TRBV5-4
length: 16
D: -
J: TRBJ2-2
size: few
DNA: TGTGCCAGCAGCCCCCGGGGTAGAGGTGACACCGGGGAGCTGTTTTTT
CDR3: CASSPRGRGDTGELFF

V: TRBV19
length: 15
D: -
J: TRBJ1-1
size: -
DNA: TGTGCCAGTAGTTCCGGGGTTGGGATGAACACTGAAGCTTTCTTT
CDR3: CASSSGVGMNTEAFF

V: TRBV5-5
length: 17
D: TRBD2
J: TRBJ2-1
size: -
DNA: TGTGCCAGCAGCGGGAGGACTAGCGGGAACACCTACAATGAGCAGTTCTTC
CDR3: CASSGRTSGNTYNEQFF

V: TRBV9
length: 17
D: -
J: TRBJ2-6
size: -
DNA: TGTGCCAGCAGCCTGATCGACATCGTCTCTGGGGCCAACGTCCTGACTTTC
CDR3: CASSLIDIVSGANVLTF

V: TRBV4-3
length: 15
D: -
J: TRBJ1-1
size: -
DNA: TGCGCCAGCAGCCAAATTGACAGCGGGCACACTGAAGCTTTCTTT
CDR3: CASSQIDSGHTEAFF

V: TRBV29-1
length: 13
D: TRBD2
J: TRBJ2-3
size: -
DNA: TGCAGCGTTGTAAGATGGGGAGGGGATACGCAGTATTTT
CDR3: CSVVRWGGDTQYF

V: TRBV6-1
length: 16
D: -
J: TRBJ2-2
size: few
DNA: TGTGCCAGCAGTGAACGAGGGGGGGCGCTGCCCGGGGAGCTGTTTTTT
CDR3: CASSERGGALPGELFF

V: TRBV2
length: 15
D: -
J: TRBJ1-6
size: -
DNA: TGTGCCAGCAGTGTCCTCCAGGGGCGGTATTCACCCCTCCACTTT
CDR3: CASSVLQGRYSPLHF

V: TRBV7-8
length: 15
D: TRBD2
J: TRBJ2-7
size: -
DNA: TGTGCCAGCAGCTTAGTTGTCGCGGGAGGTGGAGAGCAGTACTTC
CDR3: CASSLVVAGGGEQYF

V: TRBV20-1
length: 11
D: -
J: TRBJ2-7
size: -
DNA: TGCAGTGCTATGGACTCTGGGGAGCAGTACTTC
CDR3: CSAMDSGEQYF

V: TRBV3-1/TRBV3-2
length: 16
D: TRBD1
J: TRBJ1-4
size: -
DNA: TGTGCCAGCAGCCAATCCCGGACAGGAGCCGATGAAAAACTGTTTTTT
CDR3: CASSQSRTGADEKLFF

V: TRBV7-3
length: 16
D: TRBD2
J: TRBJ2-3
size: -
DNA: TGTGCCAGCAGCTCACTTACTAGCGTAAGCACAGATACGCAGTATTTT
CDR3: CASSSLTSVSTDTQYF

V: TRBV1
length: 18
D: -
J: TRBJ1-2
size: few
DNA: -
CDR3: CTSSQELGPGYFCYGYTF

V: TRBV20-1
length: 14
D: -
J: TRBJ2-1
size: -
DNA: TGCAGTGCTAGTTTTGCGGGAAGATACAATGAGCAGTTCTTC
CDR3: CSASFAGRYNEQFF

V: TRBV9
length: 14
D: TRBD2
J: TRBJ2-7
size: -
DNA: TGTGCCAGCAGCTTGCTAGCGGATCCCTACGAGCAGTACTTC
CDR3: CASSLLADPYEQYF

V: TRBV14
length: 16
D: TRBD2
J: TRBJ2-3
size: -
DNA: TGTGCCAGCAGCAGCACTAGCGGGGTCGGGTCAGATACGCAGTATTTT
CDR3: CASSSTSGVGSDTQYF

V: TRBV6-6
length: 16
D: -
J: TRBJ1-5
size: -
DNA: TGTGCCAGCAGTTACAGGGTTCCGAGGGCTAGACAGCCCCAGCATTTT
CDR3: CASSYRVPRARQPQHF

V: TRBV3-1/TRBV3-2
length: 17
D: TRBD2
J: TRBJ2-1
size: -
DNA: TGTGCCAGCAGCCAAGAGACTAGCGGGCTCTCCTACAATGAGCAGTTCTTC
CDR3: CASSQETSGLSYNEQFF

V: TRBV7-8
length: 17
D: TRBD1
J: TRBJ2-4
size: -
DNA: TGTGCCAGCAGCTCCTGGGACAGGGAAGATTACAAAAACATTCAGTACTTC
CDR3: CASSSWDREDYKNIQYF

V: TRBV19
length: 17
D: -
J: TRBJ2-4
size: once
DNA: TGTGCCAGTAGCACCGGGACTCAAGCCTTAGCCAAAAACATTCAGTACTTC
CDR3: CASSTGTQALAKNIQYF

V: TRBV7-3
length: 11
D: -
J: TRBJ1-1
size: few
DNA: TGTGCCAGCAGCTCGGGGGGTGAAGCTTTCTTT
CDR3: CASSSGGEAFF

V: TRBV2
length: 13
D: TRBD2
J: TRBJ2-7
size: -
DNA: TGTGCCAGCAGGGGCGGGAGCCCTAACGAGCAGTACTTC
CDR3: CASRGGSPNEQYF

V: TRBV11-2
length: 15
D: TRBD1
J: TRBJ1-1
size: few
DNA: TGTGCCAGCAGCTGGAACAGGGGAGAGAACACTGAAGCTTTCTTT
CDR3: CASSWNRGENTEAFF

V: TRBV4-3
length: 16
D: TRBD2
J: TRBJ2-1
size: -
DNA: TGCGCCAGCAGCCAAGATGTAGCGGGGGGTTACAATGAGCAGTTCTTC
CDR3: CASSQDVAGGYNEQFF

V: TRBV5-4
length: 16
D: -
J: TRBJ1-2
size: -
DNA: TGTGCCAGCAGCTTGGGGTCCTCGGCAGGGGATGGGGGCTACACCTTC
CDR3: CASSLGSSAGDGGYTF

V: TRBV5-1
length: 14
D: -
J: TRBJ2-1
size: -
DNA: TGCGCCAGTCAGGGGACTACCGGTTACAATGAGCAGTTCTTC
CDR3: CASQGTTGYNEQFF

V: TRBV5-4
length: 17
D: TRBD2
J: TRBJ2-1
size: -
DNA: TGTGCCAGCAGTCCCGGGACTAGCGGGACATCCTACAATGAGCAGTTCTTC
CDR3: CASSPGTSGTSYNEQFF

V: TRBV6-5
length: 14
D: TRBD1
J: TRBJ1-2
size: -
DNA: TGTGCCAGCAGTTGGGGGACAGGGGGCGTGGGCTACACCTTC
CDR3: CASSWGTGGVGYTF